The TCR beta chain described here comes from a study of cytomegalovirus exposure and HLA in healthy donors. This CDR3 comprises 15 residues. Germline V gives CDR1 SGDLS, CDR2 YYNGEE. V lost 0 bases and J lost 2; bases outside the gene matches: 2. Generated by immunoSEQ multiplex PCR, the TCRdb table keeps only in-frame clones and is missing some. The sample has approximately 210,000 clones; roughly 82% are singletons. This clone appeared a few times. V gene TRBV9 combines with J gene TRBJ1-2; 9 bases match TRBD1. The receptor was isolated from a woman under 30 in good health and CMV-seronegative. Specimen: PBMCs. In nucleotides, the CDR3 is TGTGCCAGCAGCGTAGTCGGGACAGGGAACTATGGCTACACCTTC. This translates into CASSVVGTGNYGYTF.